This TCR beta chain comes out of a study of T cells in Graves' hyperthyroidism and ophthalmopathy. Overall study findings and caveats: Most thyroid clonotypes with frequency above 0.001 were detected in blood. A median approximately 6.5 months before onset, the model predicted ophthalmopathy.

From RNA transcripts, TCR beta CDR3 regions were amplified. In the first-round RT-PCR of the TCR CDR3, the HTBI primer set was used. In TCRdb, the multiplex PCR reads were re-called with MiXCR into one record per CDR3 protein. The sample shows approximately 640,000 distinct CDR3 sequences, about 45% of them seen only once. To note about this clonotype: Its antigen is undetermined.

Unmatched junction bases numbered 5, after V lost 3 bases and J lost 0 bases. The CDR3 totals 15 residues. Diagnosing involved the use of clinical symptoms, serum thyroxine and TRAb, thyroid ultrasound and orbital computed tomography. The genes are TRBV12-3 or TRBV12-4 and TRBJ2-7; 7 nucleotides line up with TRBD1. Sequences were obtained from peripheral blood or thyroid tissue (not recorded which). This clonotype was obtained from an adult man with Graves' disease, either hyperthyroidism or ophthalmopathy (not recorded which). The DNA of the CDR3 is TGTGCCAGCAGTTTCGAGGGGGACAGCTCCTACGAGCAGTACTTC. It is translated as CASSFEGDSSYEQYF.